A selection of T cell receptor beta chains follows, all from one sample in a study of blood T cell repertoires in COVID-19. TCRdb's copy holds only in-frame clones and misses some; the assay was immunoSEQ multiplex PCR. This sample yields around 190,000 clones, of which 76% are seen a single time; roughly 8.7% belongs to the top ten. What was sequenced was peripheral blood. All receptors come from a woman in her 50s with active or convalescent COVID-19. Each CDR3 is given with its conserved first and last residue. Fields, in order: D gene, J gene, clone size, V gene, CDR3 protein, CDR3 DNA. The D gene is left open where the match is weak. Not all rows give a size; the values are once, few, many and, for expanded clones, a class.

TRBD2,TRBJ2-1,.,TRBV7-3,CASSPRGGRYNEQFF,TGTGCCAGCAGCCCACGGGGGGGCCGCTACAATGAGCAGTTCTTC
TRBD1,TRBJ1-5,.,TRBV19,CASSIGQGGSFSNQPQHF,TGTGCCAGTAGTATCGGACAGGGAGGCTCTTTTAGCAATCAGCCCCAGCATTTT
.,TRBJ1-1,.,TRBV11-2,CASSLGWPNTEAFF,TGTGCCAGCAGCTTAGGTTGGCCGAACACTGAAGCTTTCTTT
TRBD2,TRBJ2-3,.,TRBV19,CASTPGGTSTDTQYF,TGTGCCAGTACCCCGGGAGGCACTAGCACAGATACGCAGTATTTT
TRBD1,TRBJ1-2,.,TRBV2,CASSRVTGGISGYTF,TGTGCCAGCAGTCGGGTAACAGGGGGCATCTCTGGCTACACCTTC
.,TRBJ2-1,few,TRBV14,CASSQDVGGEQFF,TGTGCCAGCAGCCAAGATGTTGGGGGGGAGCAGTTCTTC
.,TRBJ1-1,.,TRBV27,CATSGAMNTEAFF,TGTGCCACCTCAGGGGCAATGAACACTGAAGCTTTCTTT
TRBD1,TRBJ2-2,.,TRBV7-9,CASSPGQGHTGELFF,TGTGCCAGCAGCCCCGGACAGGGGCACACCGGGGAGCTGTTTTTT
TRBD1,TRBJ1-4,.,TRBV19,CASSPRDRVLEKLFF,TGTGCCAGTAGCCCTAGGGACAGGGTTCTTGAAAAACTGTTTTTT
TRBD2,TRBJ2-7,.,TRBV30,CALDSGRSYEQYF,TGTGCCTTGGACAGCGGGAGGTCCTACGAGCAGTACTTC
.,TRBJ1-1,.,TRBV6-2/TRBV6-3,CASSYTGSTEAFF,TGTGCCAGCAGTTACACGGGTTCCACTGAAGCTTTCTTT
.,TRBJ2-1,.,TRBV7-2,CASSFGTGYNEQFF,TGTGCCAGCAGCTTCGGGACTGGATACAATGAGCAGTTCTTC
.,TRBJ2-7,.,TRBV7-8,CASSPMDSRYEQYF,TGTGCCAGCAGCCCGATGGACAGCCGCTACGAGCAGTACTTC
TRBD2,TRBJ2-1,.,TRBV3-1/TRBV3-2,CASSQHRTSGGIKSGEQFF,TGTGCCAGCAGCCAACACCGGACTAGCGGGGGGATTAAGTCTGGTGAGCAGTTCTTC
.,TRBJ2-5,once,TRBV18,CASSPQGQGVGQETQYF,TGTGCCAGCTCACCACAGGGACAAGGGGTGGGCCAAGAGACCCAGTACTTC
TRBD1,TRBJ1-2,once,TRBV11-3,CASSLSGGGGYTF,TGTGCCAGCAGCTTATCAGGGGGAGGCGGCTACACCTTC
TRBD1,TRBJ1-2,.,TRBV5-6,CASSPGQGASNYGYTF,TGTGCCAGCAGCCCGGGACAGGGGGCGTCTAACTATGGCTACACCTTC
TRBD2,TRBJ2-5,.,TRBV5-4,CASSATSDVVETQYF,TGTGCCAGCAGCGCGACTAGCGATGTTGTAGAGACCCAGTACTTC
.,TRBJ2-7,.,TRBV27,CASGQSYEQYF,TGTGCCAGCGGACAGTCCTACGAGCAGTACTTC
.,TRBJ1-5,.,TRBV28,CASSLTGLGNQPQHF,TGTGCCAGCAGTTTGACAGGCTTAGGCAATCAGCCCCAGCATTTT
.,TRBJ1-1,.,TRBV30,CAGSTDMNTEAFF,TGTGCCGGATCGACAGACATGAACACTGAAGCTTTCTTT
TRBD2,TRBJ2-5,.,TRBV15,CATSGTGLLKETQYF,TGTGCCACCAGCGGAACGGGACTACTGAAAGAGACCCAGTACTTC
TRBD1,TRBJ2-7,few,TRBV6-2/TRBV6-3,CASSNRGTSGEQYF,TGTGCCAGCAGTAACAGGGGAACTAGTGGCGAGCAGTACTTC
.,TRBJ1-2,.,TRBV12-3/TRBV12-4,CASRQGSYGYTF,TGTGCCAGCAGACAGGGATCCTATGGCTACACCTTC
.,TRBJ1-4,.,TRBV15,CATSRDGDRVLEKLFF,TGTGCCACCAGCAGAGATGGTGACAGAGTCCTTGAAAAACTGTTTTTT
TRBD1,TRBJ1-2,.,TRBV5-4,CASSLGGTAADGYTF,TGTGCCAGCAGCTTGGGCGGGACAGCGGCGGATGGCTACACCTTC
.,TRBJ1-1,.,TRBV29-1,CSSSDGEAFF,TGCAGCTCCTCTGACGGGGAAGCTTTCTTT
.,TRBJ2-3,once,TRBV7-9,CASSLVASADTQYF,TGTGCCAGCAGCTTAGTAGCGTCCGCAGATACGCAGTATTTT
.,TRBJ2-2,.,TRBV27,CASSPRAKWASVRNTGELFF,TGTGCCAGCAGTCCCCGGGCTAAATGGGCTAGCGTCAGGAACACCGGGGAGCTGTTTTTT
TRBD2,TRBJ2-5,.,TRBV7-8,CASSSRRLAPPWTQYF,TGTGCCAGCAGCTCCCGTCGACTAGCGCCCCCGTGGACCCAGTACTTC
TRBD1,TRBJ2-7,.,TRBV18,CASSPQGQGSYEQYF,TGTGCCAGCTCACCACAGGGACAGGGTTCCTACGAGCAGTACTTC
TRBD1,TRBJ1-2,.,TRBV28,CASSLQGGNYGYTF,TGTGCCAGCAGTTTACAGGGGGGTAACTATGGCTACACCTTC
.,TRBJ2-2,.,TRBV18,CASSLSGGLNTGELFF,TGTGCCAGCTCACTTAGTGGGGGCCTCAACACCGGGGAGCTGTTTTTT
TRBD1,TRBJ2-7,.,TRBV9,CASSVGGTGFYEQYF,TGTGCCAGCAGCGTAGGAGGGACAGGTTTCTACGAGCAGTACTTC
.,TRBJ1-2,.,TRBV5-1,CASSFAGQSNYGYTF,TGCGCCAGCAGCTTCGCAGGGCAATCTAACTATGGCTACACCTTC
.,TRBJ2-6,.,TRBV4-3,CASSQDSSQGLVSGANVLTF,TGCGCCAGCAGCCAAGATAGTAGTCAGGGCCTAGTCTCTGGGGCCAACGTCCTGACTTTC
TRBD2,TRBJ2-1,.,TRBV2,CASRVAGGYYNEQFF,TGTGCCAGCAGGGTAGCGGGGGGCTACTACAATGAGCAGTTCTTC
TRBD2,TRBJ2-3,.,TRBV7-9,CASSTSGNTDTQYF,TGTGCCAGCTCCACTAGCGGGAACACAGATACGCAGTATTTT
TRBD1,TRBJ1-2,.,TRBV6-5,CASHRGDRGYGYTF,TGTGCCAGCCATAGAGGGGACAGGGGCTATGGCTACACCTTC
.,TRBJ1-1,.,TRBV29-1,CSVVPREDTEAFF,TGCAGCGTTGTGCCCCGGGAGGACACTGAAGCTTTCTTT
TRBD1,TRBJ2-1,.,TRBV6-2/TRBV6-3,CASSYPYSRDRGYNEQFF,TGTGCCAGCAGTTACCCCTACTCCCGGGACAGGGGTTACAATGAGCAGTTCTTC
TRBD2,TRBJ2-3,.,TRBV5-4,CASSLGLERGGPDTQYF,TGTGCCAGCAGCTTGGGGTTGGAGCGGGGGGGCCCGGATACGCAGTATTTT
TRBD1,TRBJ2-5,few,TRBV19,CASSTTGAHQETQYF,TGTGCCAGTAGTACGACAGGGGCTCACCAAGAGACCCAGTACTTC
.,TRBJ1-3,.,TRBV7-9,CASSQTGKGNTIYF,TGTGCCAGCAGCCAAACAGGGAAAGGAAACACCATATATTTT
.,TRBJ1-2,once,TRBV12-3/TRBV12-4,CASSYLSYGYTF,TGTGCCAGCAGTTATCTGAGTTATGGCTACACCTTC
.,TRBJ1-6,.,TRBV6-1,CASSEADRPTSLHF,TGTGCCAGCAGTGAAGCGGACAGACCCACATCCCTCCACTTT
TRBD1,TRBJ2-3,.,TRBV6-2/TRBV6-3,CASSYSAGQGFERTDTQYF,TGTGCCAGCAGTTACTCAGCGGGACAGGGATTCGAGCGCACAGATACGCAGTATTTT
TRBD2,TRBJ2-1,.,TRBV9,CASSPTSGGWYNEQFF,TGTGCCAGCAGCCCCACTAGCGGGGGGTGGTACAATGAGCAGTTCTTC
.,TRBJ2-3,.,TRBV15,CATSRARGFGYTDTQYF,TGTGCCACCAGCAGAGCGCGCGGATTTGGGTACACAGATACGCAGTATTTT
.,TRBJ1-2,.,TRBV5-5,CASSLTDYGYTF,TGTGCCAGCAGCTTGACAGACTATGGCTACACCTTC
.,TRBJ1-1,.,TRBV19,CASSIDRPLNTEAFF,TGTGCCAGTAGTATAGATCGTCCCTTGAACACTGAAGCTTTCTTT
TRBD2,TRBJ2-5,.,TRBV28,CASSLWAGGRQTQYF,TGTGCCAGCAGTTTGTGGGCGGGAGGGCGGCAGACCCAGTACTTC
.,TRBJ2-1,.,TRBV29-1,CSVQAPNGEQFF,TGCAGCGTCCAGGCCCCGAATGGTGAGCAGTTCTTC
.,TRBJ2-7,.,TRBV7-9,CASSPTRTGLGEQYF,TGTGCCAGCAGCCCAACCAGAACAGGGTTGGGCGAGCAGTACTTC
.,TRBJ1-3,.,TRBV28,CASHGGGQPHSGNTIYF,TGTGCCAGCCACGGTGGAGGGCAACCTCACTCTGGAAACACCATATATTTT
TRBD2,TRBJ2-5,.,TRBV3-1/TRBV3-2,CASSLGRVETQYF,TGTGCCAGCAGCCTCGGGAGGGTCGAGACCCAGTACTTC
.,TRBJ2-6,.,TRBV30,CAWSPAGSGANVLTF,TGTGCCTGGAGTCCCGCGGGCTCTGGGGCCAACGTCCTGACTTTC
.,TRBJ1-1,.,TRBV2,CASSLDSPNTEAFF,TGTGCCAGCAGCCTTGACAGCCCGAACACTGAAGCTTTCTTT
TRBD1,TRBJ1-2,.,TRBV4-3,CASSHFDQGAGGYTF,TGCGCCAGCAGCCACTTCGACCAGGGGGCAGGTGGCTACACCTTC
.,TRBJ2-1,.,TRBV30,CAWIKDVGMYEQFF,TGTGCCTGGATTAAAGATGTGGGCATGTATGAGCAGTTCTTC